These T cell receptor beta chains were read from a single sample in a study of CD8 T cells in ankylosing spondylitis. TCRdb reprocessed the 5' RACE reads via MiXCR and lists one record per CDR3 protein. The sample records roughly 450,000 distinct CDR3 sequences, roughly a quarter being singletons. Sequencing was performed on blood, either unsorted or a sorted T cell fraction (not recorded which). These receptors came from a male donor with ankylosing spondylitis. The CDR3 runs from the conserved cysteine through the conserved F or W. A D gene is named only where the DNA matches it firmly. The size entry is marked missing in some rows and otherwise reads once, few, many or a size class.

j_gene	d_gene	abundance	v_gene	CDR3aa	CDR3nt
TRBJ1-1	.	.	TRBV3-1	CASSQDQDTEAFF	TGTGCCAGCAGCCAAGATCAAGACACTGAAGCTTTCTTT
TRBJ2-2	.	few	TRBV5-1	CASSLQGNVELFF	TGCGCCAGCAGCTTGCAGGGGAACGTGGAGCTGTTTTTT
TRBJ2-2	TRBD2	.	TRBV6-2/TRBV6-3	CASNTLPSGRATGELFF	TGTGCCAGCAATACCCTACCCAGCGGGAGGGCAACCGGGGAGCTGTTTTTT
TRBJ2-3	TRBD2	few	TRBV2	CASSERLSSGRGGDTQYF	TGTGCCAGCAGTGAAAGGCTGAGTAGCGGGAGAGGTGGAGATACGCAGTATTTT
TRBJ1-3	.	.	TRBV20-1	CSAQGSGNTIYF	TGCAGTGCCCAGGGGAGTGGAAACACCATATATTTT
TRBJ1-4	TRBD1	.	TRBV20-1	CSARLGTGDEKLFF	TGCAGTGCTAGGCTGGGGACAGGGGACGAAAAACTGTTTTTT
TRBJ2-3	TRBD2	.	TRBV7-2	CASSRGFPLAGTDTQYF	TGTGCCAGCAGCCGAGGGTTTCCACTAGCGGGTACAGATACGCAGTATTTT
TRBJ1-3	.	.	TRBV7-2	CASSLERFGNTIYF	TGTGCCAGCAGCTTAGAACGGTTCGGAAACACCATATATTTT
TRBJ2-1	TRBD1	.	TRBV29-1	CSADRDGEQFF	TGCAGCGCCGACAGGGATGGTGAGCAGTTCTTC
TRBJ2-3	.	.	TRBV20-1	CSARDPISSTDTQYF	TGCAGTGCTAGAGATCCCATCAGTAGCACAGATACGCAGTATTTT
TRBJ2-7	.	.	TRBV12-3/TRBV12-4	CASSPAKSYEQYF	TGTGCCAGCAGTCCAGCCAAATCCTACGAGCAGTACTTC
TRBJ2-1	.	.	TRBV19	CASKAYREDEQFF	TGTGCCAGTAAAGCTTATAGGGAGGATGAGCAGTTCTTC
TRBJ2-1	.	.	TRBV5-1	CASSLAYSRVDEQFF	TGCGCCAGCAGCTTGGCCTACTCCAGGGTAGATGAGCAGTTCTTC
TRBJ2-5	TRBD2	few	TRBV6-1	CASSNGVTGGRVETQYF	TGTGCCAGCAGCAACGGTGTGACGGGAGGGAGGGTTGAGACCCAGTACTTC
TRBJ2-3	.	few	TRBV5-6	CASSLAGHLSTDTQYF	TGTGCCAGCAGCTTGGCGGGGCACCTGAGCACAGATACGCAGTATTTT
TRBJ1-1	.	once	TRBV29-1	CSVEDGGTEAFF	TGCAGCGTTGAAGACGGGGGGACTGAAGCTTTCTTT
TRBJ1-1	.	few	TRBV15	CATSRVEIALETEAFF	TGTGCCACCAGCAGAGTCGAGATAGCGTTGGAGACTGAAGCTTTCTTT
TRBJ1-5	.	many	TRBV12-3/TRBV12-4	CASRKGVGQPQHF	TGTGCCAGCAGAAAGGGGGTAGGGCAGCCCCAGCATTTT
TRBJ2-1	.	.	TRBV4-1	CASSQLDVVSYNEQFF	TGCGCCAGCAGCCAACTCGACGTAGTGTCCTACAATGAGCAGTTCTTC
TRBJ2-5	.	.	TRBV7-6	CASSSGLSETQYF	TGTGCCAGCAGCTCCGGCTTATCGGAGACCCAGTACTTC
TRBJ2-1	.	few	TRBV4-1	CASSPRMATYNEQFF	TGCGCCAGCAGCCCGAGGATGGCTACCTACAATGAGCAGTTCTTC
TRBJ1-5	TRBD1	.	TRBV3-1	CASSQVGGTGVQPQHF	TGTGCCAGCAGCCAAGTCGGTGGGACAGGGGTTCAGCCCCAGCATTTT